This T cell receptor (beta chain) was profiled in a study of Graves' ophthalmopathy and Graves' hyperthyroidism. The TCR beta CDR3 regions underwent amplification from RNA transcripts. The library came from an HTBI-primed first-round RT-PCR and a second-round multiplex PCR. TCRdb recomputed calls from the multiplex PCR reads with MiXCR, one row per CDR3 protein. The sample shows 650,000 to 900,000 distinct CDR3 sequences, around 40% of them seen only once. Uncontrolled infections, pregnancy, lactation or other autoimmune diseases led to patient exclusion. CDR1 is MNHEY, CDR2 SVGEGT, per germline. The CDR3 contains 15 residues. Trimming cost V 1 base and J 7 bases, with 13 bases left between them.

The sample consisted of peripheral blood. The receptor's source is an adult man with Graves' ophthalmopathy. V is TRBV6-2 or TRBV6-3 and J is TRBJ1-4, with a weak D call TRBD1 (5 bases). The CDR3 DNA follows: TGTGCCAGCAGTTACTTCACGGGGGAAGGTGAAAAACTGTTTTTT. Amino acid sequence: CASSYFTGEGEKLFF.